This T cell receptor beta chain was observed in a study of T cell responses to AZD1222 COVID-19 vaccine. This clone was counted once. Its specificity is unknown. General study findings and limits: Epitopes outside B.1.351 and B.1.1.7 mutated regions reportedly drew nearly half of spike TCRs.

This CDR3 has 16 residues. CDR1 is MNHNY, CDR2 SVGAGI, per germline (reference sequence). With 2 bases clipped from V and 7 bases from J, the junction kept 6 bases outside the gene matches. Here immunoSEQ multiplex PCR was the method, and the copy in TCRdb shows in-frame clones only, minus some. The table lists 84,000 or so clones, approximately 88% of them singletons. The source of this sequence is an adult in good health. Material: peripheral blood, obtained on day 0 of AZD1222 vaccination. This chain joins TRBV6-6 and TRBJ1-6, with TRBD1 matching over 9 bases. CDR3 sequence: CASSYPVGQGNSPLHF. The CDR3 DNA is TGTGCCAGCAGTTACCCTGTAGGACAGGGGAATTCACCCCTCCACTTT.